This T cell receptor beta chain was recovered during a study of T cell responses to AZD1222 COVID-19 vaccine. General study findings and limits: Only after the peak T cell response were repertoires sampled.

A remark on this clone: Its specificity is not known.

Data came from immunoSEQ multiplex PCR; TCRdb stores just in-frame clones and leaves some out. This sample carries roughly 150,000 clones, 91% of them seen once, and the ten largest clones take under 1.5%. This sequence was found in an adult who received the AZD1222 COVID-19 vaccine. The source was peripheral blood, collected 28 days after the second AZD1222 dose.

CDR3 protein: CASSLSVAGRTYEQYF. CDR3 DNA: TGCGCCAGCAGCTTGTCAGTAGCGGGCAGAACCTACGAGCAGTACTTC. The gene calls are TRBV5-1 and TRBJ2-7; 7 bases match TRBD2. The CDR3 has 16 residues. Losses at the gene ends were 1 base for V and 2 bases for J; bases not matched to a gene: 9. Germline V gives CDR1 SGHRS, CDR2 YFSETQ.